Many counts were recorded for the clone carrying this T cell receptor (beta chain). V was trimmed by 7 bases and J by 13 bases, leaving 19 bases between them. CDR3 length equals 12 residues. This record comes from a study of T-cell reconstitution after alpha-beta-depleted transplantation in children. Unique molecular identifiers were built into the TCRbeta library. MiXCR, run by TCRdb on the PCR reads, gives a single entry per CDR3 protein. The sample consists of about 230,000 distinct CDR3 sequences, 8% to 10% of them appearing once. The TCR originated in a human donor who donated a stem cell graft to a child with acute lymphoblastic leukemia. The sample was PBMCs from the stem cell graft donor, taken from the stem cell graft. This chain joins TRBV12-3 or TRBV12-4 and TRBJ2-5; TRBD1 might be the D (6 bases). CDR3 in DNA: TGTGCCAGCACCCTGGGACAAACCCCTATGTACTTC. Amino acids: CASTLGQTPMYF.